The TCR beta chain under discussion was sequenced for a study of cytomegalovirus exposure and HLA in healthy donors. Primers for the PCR totalled 60 Vbeta and 13 Jbeta. Generated by immunoSEQ multiplex PCR, the TCRdb table keeps only in-frame clones and is missing some. Recorded for this sample: about 200,000 clones. The CDR3 spans 16 residues. V shed 5 bases, J shed 11 bases, and the junction held 11 bases outside the gene matches. Germline CDR1 and CDR2: LNHDA and SQIVND (reference sequence). The chain couples TRBV19 to TRBJ2-6; TRBD1 matches 11 bases. Sequencing used PBMCs. The receptor comes from a girl aged 2 to 9 in good health and CMV-seropositive. CDR3 DNA: TGTGCCAGTAGTTCTGGACAGGGGGCCTCCGCCGACGTCCTGACTTTC. Translating it yields CASSSGQGASADVLTF. Looking up the rest from reference TRBV19 and TRBJ2-6 gives the full variable domain: DGGITQSPKYLFRKEGQNVTLSCEQNLNHDAMYWYRQDPGQGLRLIYYSQIVNDFQKGDIAEGYSVSREKKESFPLTVTSAQKNPTAFYLCASSSGQGASADVLTFGAGSRLTVL.